The next 16 T cell receptor beta chains were all read from a single sample in a study of cytomegalovirus exposure and HLA in healthy donors. PCR employed 60 Vbeta and 13 Jbeta primers. Only in-frame clones appear in the TCRdb table, and some are missing; sequencing was by immunoSEQ multiplex PCR. Of under 95,000 clones listed, approximately 7.7% are singletons. Sequencing was carried out using PBMCs. The receptor set was obtained from a man aged 50-59 years in good health and CMV-seronegative.

The V and J genes are TRBV15 and TRBJ2-3; the match to TRBD2 covers 8 bases. V dropped 6 bases and J dropped 5; count of bases not matched to a gene: 10. Germline CDR1 reads LNHNV; CDR2 reads YYDKDF (reference sequence). This CDR3 is 15 amino acids long. CDR3 sequence: CATRGGTSFVDTQYF. Written as DNA, the CDR3 is TGTGCCACCAGAGGGGGGACTAGTTTCGTAGATACGCAGTATTTT.

This clone appeared many times. The chain employs TRBV20-1 and TRBJ2-7; no definite D call. Germline lookup yields CDR1 DFQATT and CDR2 SNEGSKA (reference sequence). V gave up 8 bases and J gave up 0 bases, with 8 bases separating them. This CDR3 spans 11 amino acids. As DNA, the CDR3 is TGCAGTAGCTTAATCTCCTACGAGCAGTACTTC. The encoded protein is CSSLISYEQYF.

This clone has just a few counts. The V gene is TRBV10-2, the J gene TRBJ2-2, with D possibly TRBD1 on 5 matching bases. V was cut by 6 bases and J by 7 bases, with 12 bases left in between. This CDR3 has 13 residues. Germline CDR1 WSHSY, CDR2 SAAADI. Written as DNA, the CDR3 is TGCGCCAGCAGGGAACAGGCCGGCGGGGAGCTGTTTTTT. Translation gives CASREQAGGELFF.

This clone was found a few times. V is TRBV28 and J is TRBJ2-7, with 10 bases identical to TRBD1. The CDR3 length is 16 residues. In germline, CDR1 is MDHEN, CDR2 SYDVKM. The trim removed 4 bases at V and 2 bases at J, leaving 8 bases unmatched. This CDR3 reads CASSSPGQGLAYEQYF. The CDR3 DNA sequence: TGTGCCAGCAGTTCACCGGGACAGGGGCTTGCCTACGAGCAGTACTTC.

This clone was recorded a few times. This chain joins TRBV5-1 and TRBJ2-3; D gene unclear. This CDR3 has 12 amino acids. The germline gives CDR1 SGHRS, CDR2 YFSETQ. With 1 base removed from V and 5 bases from J, the gap between germline ends came to 5 bases. The CDR3: CASSLSGDTQYF. Here the CDR3 DNA reads TGCGCCAGCAGCTTGTCCGGAGATACGCAGTATTTT.

The V call is TRBV6-5, the J call TRBJ2-1, with 11 bases lining up with TRBD1. Trimming at V came to 2 bases and at J to 10 bases, leaving 7 bases not matched to a gene. This CDR3 spans 15 amino acids. CDR1 and CDR2 from the germline V gene are MNHEY and SVGAGI. This CDR3 is CASSYLGQGAGEQFF. DNA of the CDR3: TGTGCCAGCAGTTACCTCGGACAGGGGGCAGGGGAGCAGTTCTTC.

This clone came up a few times. The V gene is TRBV5-8, the J gene TRBJ2-5; 7 nucleotides agree with TRBD1. This CDR3 contains 16 residues. Unmatched junction bases numbered 6, after V lost 0 bases and J lost 1 base. Germline loops: CDR1 SGHTS, CDR2 YDEGEE. CDR3 nucleotides: TGTGCCAGCAGCTTGGGCGGACAGGCGGCCCAAGAGACCCAGTACTTC. It encodes CASSLGGQAAQETQYF. Full variable domain (outside the CDR3, taken from reference TRBV5-8 and TRBJ2-5): EAGVTQSPTHLIKTRGQQATLRCSPISGHTSVYWYQQALGLGLQFLLWYDEGEERNRGNFPPRFSGRQFPNYSSELNVNALELEDSALYLCASSLGGQAAQETQYFGPGTRLLVL.

The chain joins TRBV21-1 to TRBJ1-2; the table calls TRBD1, which could not be checked here. TRBV21-1 represents a pseudogene. CDR3 length: 20 residues. CDR3 loop: CASSKGGVGTGGLVGYGYTF. The CDR3 DNA follows: TGTGCCAGCAGCAAAGGGGGGGTCGGGACAGGGGGCCTTGTGGGCTATGGCTACACCTTC.

Regarding this clone: This sample includes further DNA sequences coding for the same CDR3. The chain uses TRBV5-1 and TRBJ1-1; perhaps TRBD1 as D (5 bases). The CDR3 covers 13 residues. V dropped 3 bases and J dropped 4 bases, with 10 bases sitting between them. Germline CDR1 reads SGHRS; CDR2 reads YFSETQ. The CDR3 nucleotides are TGCGCCAGCAGCTCGGGGGGGAGCACTGAAGCTTTCTTT. Protein sequence: CASSSGGSTEAFF.

This clone came up a few times. The chain carries TRBV10-3 and TRBJ2-1, with 7 bases fitting TRBD2. The CDR3 runs to 13 residues. Germline-derived CDR1 and CDR2 are ENHRY and SYGVKD. V lost 10 bases to trimming and J lost 5 bases; unmatched junction nucleotides: 8. CDR3 amino acids: CATQAGIDNEQFF. DNA for the CDR3: TGTGCCACCCAAGCGGGAATCGACAATGAGCAGTTCTTC.

This clone was counted between two and nine times. The chain is built from TRBV10-3 and TRBJ2-1; possible D gene TRBD1, 5 bases. CDR1 and CDR2 (germline): ENHRY, SYGVKD. The CDR3 has 14 residues. Trimming stripped 0 bases from V and 6 bases from J, with 9 bases between. The CDR3 DNA follows: TGTGCCATCAGTGAGTCTAGGGGCCCCAATGAGCAGTTCTTC. It codes for CAISESRGPNEQFF.

This chain links TRBV28 with TRBJ1-4; D gene ambiguous. CDR3 length equals 14 residues. Germline CDR1 MDHEN, CDR2 SYDVKM. The ends were cut back, 2 bases at V and 5 bases at J, with 9 bases in the middle. This CDR3 is CASSLTNGNEKLFF. In nucleotides, the CDR3 is TGTGCCAGCAGTTTAACGAACGGGAATGAAAAACTGTTTTTT.

This clone was detected a few times. The chain combines TRBV5-1 with TRBJ2-5; TRBD2 aligns across 14 bases. CDR1 is SGHRS, CDR2 YFSETQ, per germline. CDR3 size: 18 residues. The V segment lost 0 bases and the J segment 5 bases; nucleotides outside the gene matches: 9. CDR3 protein: CASSLAGTSGGLRETQYF. The CDR3 nucleotides are TGCGCCAGCAGCTTGGCCGGGACTAGCGGGGGCCTAAGGGAGACCCAGTACTTC. Full variable domain (missing parts from reference TRBV5-1 and TRBJ2-5): KAGVTQTPRYLIKTRGQQVTLSCSPISGHRSVSWYQQTPGQGLQFLFEYFSETQRNKGNFPGRFSGRQFSNSRSEMNVSTLELGDSALYLCASSLAGTSGGLRETQYFGPGTRLLVL.

This chain uses TRBV9 with TRBJ2-7, with D tentatively TRBD1 or TRBD2 (5 bases each). The CDR3 length is 14 residues. The V and J ends lost 4 bases and 4 bases respectively, with 15 bases between them. CDR1 is SGDLS, CDR2 YYNGEE, per germline. CDR3 nucleotide sequence: TGTGCCAGCAGCTTAGGAGGCACAGGTTACGAGCAGTACTTC. The encoded protein is CASSLGGTGYEQYF.

This clone was picked up a small number of times. The chain is built from TRBV6-1 and TRBJ2-1; D may be TRBD2 (7 bases). The CDR3 is 15 residues long. The V end was cut by 6 bases, the J end by 6 bases, with 18 bases between. Per germline, CDR1 MNHNS and CDR2 SASEGT. Here the CDR3 DNA reads TGTGCCAGCAGATACACGTGGGGGGGCTTCAATGAGCAGTTCTTC. It translates to CASRYTWGGFNEQFF.

CDR3 in amino acids: CASSLTGESYEQYF. The CDR3 DNA reads TGCGCCAGCAGCTTGACAGGGGAGAGTTACGAGCAGTACTTC. The chain uses TRBV5-1 and TRBJ2-7, with 7 bases matching TRBD1. Germline values: CDR1 SGHRS, CDR2 YFSETQ. With V trimmed by 1 base and J by 4 bases, 5 bases remained unmatched. The CDR3 extends over 14 amino acids.